The clone carrying this TCR beta chain was picked up a small number of times. Germline CDR1 and CDR2: DFQATT and SNEGSKA (reference sequence). Trimming took off 6 bases at V and 5 bases at J, with 34 bases between the two ends. This CDR3 spans 19 amino acids. This sample stems from a study of T cells in Graves' hyperthyroidism and ophthalmopathy. RNA transcripts yielded amplified TCR beta CDR3 regions. During a first-round RT-PCR of the TCR CDR3, the HTBI primer set was used. TCRdb used MiXCR to reprocess the multiplex PCR reads, holding one entry per CDR3 protein. Of roughly 400,000 distinct CDR3 sequences in the sample, 11% to 15% were seen once.

This sequence was found in a man over 45 with Graves' ophthalmopathy. Sequencing used blood. The chain has TRBV20-1 and TRBJ2-5; D might be TRBD2 (5 bases). CDR3 DNA: TGCAGTGCCGAAAACGTGGAGCGGCTTGGGGTGTTTTCAATGGAGACCCAGTACTTC. It encodes CSAENVERLGVFSMETQYF.